The 22 T cell receptor beta chains listed next were all sequenced from one sample in a study of Ad26.COV2.S vaccination and SARS-CoV-2 variants. Measured with immunoSEQ multiplex PCR; TCRdb has only the in-frame clones, and not every one. The sample holds approximately 340,000 clones, just over 90% seen once. The sequences come from peripheral blood, collected after recovery from COVID-19. These receptors came from a human donor who had recovered from COVID-19.

This sequence joins TRBV27 and TRBJ2-5; tentatively, D is TRBD1 (5 bases). The germline V gene encodes CDR1 MNHEY and CDR2 SMNVEV (reference sequence). The CDR3 consists of 13 residues. Deletions cut 7 bases from V and 2 bases from J, with 11 bases between. CDR3 in DNA: TGTGCCAGCAAGTTTCAGGGACAAGAGACCCAGTACTTC. It is translated as CASKFQGQETQYF.

V and J are TRBV5-4 and TRBJ1-1; possibly TRBD1 for D (6 bases). The germline V and J ends were trimmed by 1 base and 1 base, with 11 bases remaining between them. The CDR3 runs 15 residues. Germline V gives CDR1 SGHNT, CDR2 YYREEE (reference sequence). The CDR3 DNA reads TGTGCCAGCAGCTTGACGGGCAGGGGGAACACTGAAGCTTTCTTT. The encoded protein is CASSLTGRGNTEAFF.

The J gene is TRBJ2-2, the V gene TRBV10-3; possibly TRBD2 for D (5 bases). The germline CDR1 and CDR2 sequences are ENHRY and SYGVKD. The V end lost 4 bases, the J end lost 0 bases, and 12 bases lay between the germline ends. The CDR3 contains 16 residues. CDR3 DNA: TGTGCCATCAGTGGTCGGGGAGCCCCGAACACCGGGGAGCTGTTTTTT. This translates into CAISGRGAPNTGELFF.

J is TRBJ2-1 and V is TRBV7-9; 10 bases are a match to TRBD1. Germline V gene lookup returns CDR1 SEHNR and CDR2 FQNEAQ (reference sequence). J was trimmed by 7 bases and V by 5 bases; bases with no gene match: 8. The CDR3 contains 15 residues. CDR3 coding DNA: TGTGCCAGCAGCGGACGGGACAGGGGACGGAATGAGCAGTTCTTC. Amino acid sequence: CASSGRDRGRNEQFF. Using reference TRBV7-9 and TRBJ2-1 for the parts outside the CDR3, the full variable domain is DTGVSQNPRHKITKRGQNVTFRCDPISEHNRLYWYRQTLGQGPEFLTYFQNEAQLEKSRLLSDRFSAERPKGSFSTLEIQRTEQGDSAMYLCASSGRDRGRNEQFFGPGTRLTVL.

The chain is built from TRBV7-9 and TRBJ1-5; perhaps TRBD1 as D (6 bases). The V end was cut by 3 bases, the J end by 3 bases, with 21 bases between. This CDR3 comprises 18 residues. Germline V gene lookup returns CDR1 SEHNR and CDR2 FQNEAQ (reference sequence). In DNA, the CDR3 is TGTGCCAGCAGCTTTGCCCGGGACACCGGGGACCTCAATCAGCCCCAGCATTTT. Its protein is CASSFARDTGDLNQPQHF.

CDR3 sequence: CASSPGQQPTEAFF. The DNA for the CDR3 is TGTGCCAGCAGCCCAGGACAGCAACCCACTGAAGCTTTCTTT. The chain carries TRBV7-9 and TRBJ1-1; TRBD1 might be the D (6 bases). This CDR3 is 14 amino acids long. Germline V lookup: CDR1 SEHNR, CDR2 FQNEAQ (reference sequence). V was pared by 5 bases and J by 4 bases, with 14 bases between.

This clone was seen a few times. The J gene is TRBJ1-6, the V gene TRBV9; 10 bases line up with TRBD1. V was pared by 4 bases and J by 12 bases, with 7 bases of the junction left unmatched. CDR3 length: 14 amino acids. Germline CDR1 SGDLS, CDR2 YYNGEE. The CDR3 DNA sequence: TGTGCCAGCAGCCCCGGGACAGGGGTAGGACCCCTCCACTTT. It yields the protein CASSPGTGVGPLHF.

This clone appeared once. The V gene is TRBV6-5, the J gene TRBJ2-1; 7 nucleotides line up with TRBD2. V was clipped by 10 bases and J by 0 bases; unmatched bases: 9. The germline V gene has CDR1 MNHEY and CDR2 SVGAGI. This CDR3 region has 15 residues. In nucleotides, the CDR3 is TGTGCCACCCATTCGGGGGAGGGCTCCTACAATGAGCAGTTCTTC. It encodes CATHSGEGSYNEQFF.

This rearrangement joins TRBV6-5 to TRBJ1-5, with D maybe TRBD1 (5 bases). Trimming shortened V by 11 bases and J by 2 bases, and 13 bases separated the two germline ends. The germline CDR1 and CDR2 sequences are MNHEY and SVGAGI. The CDR3 runs 13 residues. The CDR3 region has the DNA TGTGCCCTGGGAGGGGTGGGCAATCAGCCCCAGCATTTT. It encodes CALGGVGNQPQHF.

This chain links TRBV7-6 with TRBJ2-3; D tentatively reads TRBD1 or TRBD2 (5 bases each). V gave up 5 bases and J gave up 0 bases, with 21 bases separating them. CDR1 and CDR2 from the germline V gene are SGHVS and FNYEAQ. The CDR3 totals 18 residues. The CDR3 bases are TGTGCCAGCAGCCTAACGGTCCCAGGGACCCTAAGCACAGATACGCAGTATTTT. Translating gives CASSLTVPGTLSTDTQYF.

CDR3 nucleotides: TGTGCCAGCACCGGGACTTTCCTCTCCTACGAGCAGTACTTC. This translates into CASTGTFLSYEQYF. The chain employs TRBV2 and TRBJ2-7; D perhaps matches TRBD2 (6 bases). The CDR3 is made up of 14 amino acids. CDR1 SNHLY and CDR2 FYNNEI come from the germline V gene. V was clipped by 7 bases and J by 0 bases, with 13 bases between them.

The V and J genes are TRBV7-3 and TRBJ1-1, with D perhaps TRBD1 (5 bases). Germline assignment: CDR1 SGHTA and CDR2 FQGTGA. This CDR3 comprises 15 residues. V lost 1 base and J lost 3, with 12 bases in between. The DNA for the CDR3 is TGTGCCAGCAGCTTAAATCGTGGGGGGGACACTGAAGCTTTCTTT. Encoded protein: CASSLNRGGDTEAFF.

V is TRBV15 and J is TRBJ1-1; the D gene is possibly TRBD1 (5 bases). The V end was cut by 0 bases, the J end by 6 bases, with 20 bases between. Looked up from germline, CDR1 is LNHNV and CDR2 is YYDKDF (reference sequence). This CDR3 comprises 17 residues. The CDR3 DNA reads as TGTGCCACCAGCAGAGATAGGGATAGGCCAGGGAGCGCTGAAGCTTTCTTT. Protein sequence: CATSRDRDRPGSAEAFF.

The V call is TRBV29-1, the J call TRBJ1-4; TRBD1 might be the D (6 bases). Per germline, CDR1 SQVTM and CDR2 ANQGSEA. V was pared by 5 bases and J by 5 bases, with 12 bases between. The CDR3 runs 13 residues. The CDR3 reads CSVQAGVNEKLFF. For the CDR3, the DNA is TGCAGCGTTCAGGCAGGGGTGAATGAAAAACTGTTTTTT. The variable domain in full, completed from reference TRBV29-1 and TRBJ1-4, reads SAVISQKPSRDICQRGTSLTIQCQVDSQVTMMFWYRQQPGQSLTLIATANQGSEATYESGFVIDKFPISRPNLTFSTLTVSNMSPEDSSIYLCSVQAGVNEKLFFGSGTQLSVL.

The J gene is TRBJ1-4, the V gene TRBV11-2; D remains unclear. The CDR3 extends over 14 amino acids. Germline CDR1 and CDR2: SGHAT and FQNNGV. Trimming pared 1 base from V and 5 bases from J, leaving 8 bases between. The CDR3: CASSLAGVNEKLFF. For the CDR3, the DNA is TGTGCCAGCAGCTTAGCTGGTGTGAATGAAAAACTGTTTTTT.

V gene TRBV2 combines with J gene TRBJ2-2; a possible D gene is TRBD1 (6 bases). Looked up from germline, CDR1 is SNHLY and CDR2 is FYNNEI. CDR3 size: 14 residues. V was trimmed by 6 bases and J by 6 bases, leaving 14 bases between them. As DNA, the CDR3 is TGTGCCAGCAGGGGGGTAACAGGGCCCGGGGAGCTGTTTTTT. Its translation: CASRGVTGPGELFF.

The rearrangement joins TRBV6-5 to TRBJ1-1, with D hard to call. V was cut by 3 bases and J by 0 bases, with 5 bases left in between. This CDR3 is 13 amino acids long. Germline CDR1 reads MNHEY; CDR2 reads SVGAGI. In DNA, the CDR3 is TGTGCCAGCAGTTATAACCTGAACACTGAAGCTTTCTTT. It translates to CASSYNLNTEAFF.

The gene calls are TRBV2 and TRBJ1-2; TRBD1 might be the D (6 bases). This CDR3 has 17 residues. CDR1 and CDR2 from the germline V gene are SNHLY and FYNNEI. V was clipped by 5 bases and J by 4 bases, with 23 bases between them. The CDR3 nucleotides read TGTGCCAGCAGTCCCAAAGACAGGCGACTCTATCGCTATGGCTACACCTTC. It yields the protein CASSPKDRRLYRYGYTF.

The rearrangement links TRBV6-5 to TRBJ2-7; TRBD1 matches at 9 bases. J was trimmed by 3 bases and V by 2 bases; bases with no gene match: 5. Germline CDR1 and CDR2: MNHEY and SVGAGI. The CDR3 length is 15 residues. In DNA, the CDR3 is TGTGCCAGCAGTTACACTCCGGGACAGGGCTACGAGCAGTACTTC. Translating gives CASSYTPGQGYEQYF.

V gene TRBV5-4 combines with J gene TRBJ2-2, with 11 bases lining up with TRBD1. This CDR3 is built from 17 residues. V was pared by 4 bases and J by 3 bases, with 8 bases of the junction left unmatched. The germline V gene has CDR1 SGHNT and CDR2 YYREEE (reference sequence). Here the CDR3 DNA reads TGTGCCAGCAGCGAGGACAGGGGGCGGAGTGACACCGGGGAGCTGTTTTTT. Translating it yields CASSEDRGRSDTGELFF.

The chain employs TRBV6-2 or TRBV6-3 and TRBJ1-1, with TRBD1 identical over 7 bases. CDR3 size: 14 residues. Germline trimming cut 6 bases from V and 10 bases from J; bases unmatched to any gene: 14. Per the germline V gene, CDR1 is MNHEY and CDR2 is SVGEGT. This CDR3 is CASSLRGQPAVAFF. The CDR3 region has the DNA TGTGCCAGCAGCCTTAGGGGACAGCCGGCAGTAGCTTTCTTT.

The CDR3 DNA follows: TGTGCCAGCACCATGAGGGACTACATGAACACTGAAGCTTTCTTT. This encodes CASTMRDYMNTEAFF. This sequence joins TRBV2 and TRBJ1-1; D is possibly TRBD1 (5 bases). Germline V lookup: CDR1 SNHLY, CDR2 FYNNEI. Trimming took 7 bases from V and 0 from J, leaving 15 bases between them. The CDR3 is made up of 15 amino acids. Using reference TRBV2 and TRBJ1-1 for the parts outside the CDR3, the full variable domain is EPEVTQTPSHQVTQMGQEVILRCVPISNHLYFYWYRQILGQKVEFLVSFYNNEISEKSEIFDDQFSVERPDGSNFTLKIRSTKLEDSAMYFCASTMRDYMNTEAFFGQGTRLTVV.